The table lists the clone carrying this T cell receptor beta chain with many counts. Antigen specificity is unknown. Amplification of TCR alpha and beta CDR3 regions from RNA used iRepertoire nested multiplex PCR. TCRdb analysed the multiplex PCR reads with MiXCR anew, one entry per CDR3 protein. The sample lists about 140,000 distinct CDR3 sequences; around 40% were seen once. The record originates from a study of glioma-infiltrating T cells. Findings and limits, study-wide: Tissue-blood divergence was below expectation in non-neoplastic patients, above in gliomas.

The clonotype comes from a human donor with low-grade glioma or glioblastoma, undergoing nonglioma brain surgery, or in good health (not recorded which). Sequenced input: glioma tissue, nonneoplastic brain tissue, or PBMCs (not recorded which).

The CDR3 DNA reads TGTGCCAGCAGTTTAAGGGAGAGCACTGAAGCTTTCTTT. Encoded protein: CASSLRESTEAFF. This chain connects TRBV27 to TRBJ1-1; D call uncertain. The germline gives CDR1 MNHEY, CDR2 SMNVEV (reference sequence). The CDR3 contains 13 residues. Trimming stripped 2 bases from V and 4 bases from J, with 8 bases between.